The 20 T cell receptor beta chains presented below share a single source sample, sequenced in a study of blood T cell repertoires in COVID-19. Libraries were prepared by immunoSEQ multiplex PCR; TCRdb keeps only in-frame clonotypes and omits some of them. Seen here are roughly 53,000 clones, 77% observed once, and the top ten hold about 45%. The sample taken for sequencing was peripheral blood. These receptor sequences come from a man in his 70s with active or convalescent COVID-19.

The chain has TRBV15 and TRBJ1-2; D gene ambiguous. Between the trimmed V and J ends, which lost 0 bases and 4 bases, there was a span of 12 bases. The CDR3 contains 15 residues. Germline V CDR1 and CDR2: LNHNV, YYDKDF (reference sequence). CDR3 DNA sequence: TGTGCCACCAGCAGAGATAAGGCCGGGATCTATGGCTACACCTTC. It translates to CATSRDKAGIYGYTF.

The chain links TRBV6-5 to TRBJ1-1; weak D call: TRBD1 (6 bases). The ends were cut back, 3 bases at V and 4 bases at J, with 12 bases in the middle. Germline values: CDR1 MNHEY, CDR2 SVGAGI. CDR3 length equals 14 residues. CDR3: CASSYRGAGTEAFF. The CDR3 nucleotides read TGTGCCAGCAGTTATCGGGGGGCTGGCACTGAAGCTTTCTTT.

The V gene is TRBV27, the J gene TRBJ2-7; TRBD2 agrees at 8 bases. This CDR3 is 15 amino acids long. From germline, CDR1 is MNHEY and CDR2 SMNVEV (reference sequence). Trimming at V came to 6 bases and at J to 1 base, leaving 8 bases not matched to a gene. CDR3 sequence (DNA): TGTGCCAGCAGACCGTTGGCGGGAGGTTCCTACGAGCAGTACTTC. It codes for CASRPLAGGSYEQYF.

This clone was observed once. The CDR3, as DNA: TGTGCCAGCAGCTTGGAGTTTGGCGGGAGAACCTACAATGAGCAGTTCTTC. Protein product: CASSLEFGGRTYNEQFF. V gene TRBV5-8 combines with J gene TRBJ2-1; 7 bases are a match to TRBD2. The germline CDR1 and CDR2 sequences are SGHTS and YDEGEE. This CDR3 contains 17 residues. With V trimmed by 0 bases and J by 2 bases, 8 bases remained unmatched.

The chain joins TRBV27 to TRBJ1-6, with 7 bases that match TRBD1. From germline, CDR1 is MNHEY and CDR2 SMNVEV (reference sequence). V shed 5 bases and J 13 bases; nucleotides not matched to a gene: 20. The CDR3 length is 17 residues. The CDR3 DNA follows: TGTGCCAGCAGTCTCCATTATGGACAGGTCAACTGGGGGCCCCTCCACTTT. Translating it yields CASSLHYGQVNWGPLHF.

This chain joins TRBV19 and TRBJ2-3, with TRBD2 matching over 7 bases. Germline V gene sequence: CDR1 LNHDA, CDR2 SQIVND (reference sequence). The CDR3 runs to 14 residues. J lost 4 bases, V lost 11 bases, and 12 bases had no gene match. CDR3 sequence: CAVAGGSLPDTQYF. The CDR3 DNA sequence: TGTGCCGTTGCCGGGGGGTCACTCCCAGATACGCAGTATTTT.

This clone was seen just once. The chain combines TRBV7-9 with TRBJ2-7; weak D call: TRBD1 (6 bases). The CDR3 totals 16 residues. Deletions cut 1 base from V and 1 base from J, with 14 bases between. The V gene's germline CDR1 is SEHNR and CDR2 FQNEAQ (reference sequence). The CDR3 region is CASSLGLGQLSYEQYF. In DNA, the CDR3 is TGTGCCAGCAGCTTAGGGCTTGGACAGTTATCCTACGAGCAGTACTTC.

This chain connects TRBV11-3 to TRBJ2-2; TRBD2 matches 9 bases. This CDR3 region has 17 residues. The J segment lost 5 bases and the V segment lost 4 bases, leaving 11 bases of the junction unmatched. The germline gives CDR1 SGHNT, CDR2 YENEEA. CDR3 in DNA: TGTGCCAGCAGCTCCTCCTTAGCGGGAGCCGCGACCGGGGAGCTGTTTTTT. Encoded protein: CASSSSLAGAATGELFF.

The chain has TRBV9 and TRBJ2-3, with D uncertain. This CDR3 contains 12 residues. Germline V gives CDR1 SGDLS, CDR2 YYNGEE. Trimming took off 0 bases at V and 9 bases at J, with 8 bases between the two ends. CDR3 bases: TGTGCCAGCAGCGTAGACTACGGGACGCAGTATTTT. The encoded protein is CASSVDYGTQYF.

The CDR3 is CAWKDRERSEAFF. CDR3 nucleotides: TGTGCCTGGAAGGACAGGGAACGGTCTGAAGCTTTCTTT. This rearrangement joins TRBV30 to TRBJ1-1; TRBD1 matches at 8 bases. Germline V gene sequence: CDR1 GTSNPN, CDR2 SVGIG (reference sequence). V trimming: 4 bases; J trimming: 6 bases; junction bases outside the gene matches: 7. This CDR3 region has 13 residues. Together with reference TRBV30 and TRBJ1-1, the CDR3 gives the full variable domain: SQTIHQWPATLVQPVGSPLSLECTVEGTSNPNLYWYRQAAGRGLQLLFYSVGIGQISSEVPQNLSASRPQDRQFILSSKKLLLSDSGFYLCAWKDRERSEAFFGQGTRLTVV.

The chain uses TRBV19 and TRBJ1-1, with D hard to call. The CDR3 contains 13 residues. V was shortened by 5 bases and J by 3 bases, with 10 bases between the two germline ends. The germline V gene encodes CDR1 LNHDA and CDR2 SQIVND (reference sequence). CDR3 sequence reads: CASSPLMDTEAFF. CDR3 in DNA: TGTGCCAGTAGTCCCCTAATGGACACTGAAGCTTTCTTT.

The chain has TRBV30 and TRBJ1-1; D gene uncertain. In germline, CDR1 is GTSNPN, CDR2 SVGIG (reference sequence). This CDR3 spans 11 amino acids. V was cut by 2 bases and J by 7 bases, with 8 bases left in between. CDR3 residues: CAWSPGVEAFF. The CDR3 DNA reads TGTGCCTGGAGTCCCGGGGTTGAAGCTTTCTTT.

This rearrangement joins TRBV9 to TRBJ2-3; TRBD2 agrees at 8 bases. V lost 0 bases to trimming and J lost 3 bases; unmatched junction nucleotides: 6. The CDR3 consists of 16 residues. The germline V gene encodes CDR1 SGDLS and CDR2 YYNGEE. CDR3 nucleotide sequence: TGTGCCAGCAGCGTAGCGGGAGGGAGTAGAACAGATACGCAGTATTTT. As protein: CASSVAGGSRTDTQYF. Drawing the rest from reference TRBV9 and TRBJ2-3, the complete variable domain is DSGVTQTPKHLITATGQRVTLRCSPRSGDLSVYWYQQSLDQGLQFLIQYYNGEERAKGNILERFSAQQFPDLHSELNLSSLELGDSALYFCASSVAGGSRTDTQYFGPGTRLTVL.

The chain employs TRBV15 and TRBJ2-2, with D unresolved. This CDR3 contains 15 residues. The germline gives CDR1 LNHNV, CDR2 YYDKDF (reference sequence). With 3 bases removed from V and 6 bases from J, the gap between germline ends came to 14 bases. In nucleotides, the CDR3 is TGTGCCACCAGCAGTCTCTCTTCCTACGCCGGGGAGCTGTTTTTT. This gives the protein CATSSLSSYAGELFF.

This clone turned up a few times. The J gene is TRBJ2-3, the V gene TRBV7-2; 7 nucleotides align to TRBD2. Trimming cost V 2 bases and J 2 bases; bases outside gene matches: 10. The germline V gene has CDR1 SGHTA and CDR2 FQGNSA. This CDR3 contains 17 residues. The CDR3 coding sequence is TGTGCCAGCAGCTTACTCCGAGGGAGGGCTTCCACAGATACGCAGTATTTT. Protein sequence: CASSLLRGRASTDTQYF.

This clone has only a few counts. The chain recombines TRBV9 with TRBJ2-1, with TRBD2 matching 7 bases. From germline, CDR1 is SGDLS and CDR2 YYNGEE. Trimming at V came to 4 bases and at J to 1 base, leaving 8 bases not matched to a gene. The length of the CDR3 is 16 residues. CDR3 nucleotides: TGTGCCAGCAGCCCCAGCGCCGGGAGGTCCTACAATGAGCAGTTCTTC. It yields the protein CASSPSAGRSYNEQFF.

V usage is TRBV14 and J usage is TRBJ2-7; D perhaps matches TRBD1 (6 bases). Per the germline V gene, CDR1 is SGHDN and CDR2 is FVKESK. The V gene lost 5 bases and the J gene lost 3 bases, with 14 bases spanning the gap. The CDR3 runs 14 residues. The CDR3 DNA reads as TGTGCCAGCAGCGAGGCAGGGGTGATCTACGAGCAGTACTTC. Protein: CASSEAGVIYEQYF.

Here the CDR3 reads CSARLTDTQYF. CDR3 sequence (DNA): TGCAGTGCTAGACTCACAGATACGCAGTATTTT. This sequence joins TRBV20-1 and TRBJ2-3; the D is unclear. This CDR3 spans 11 amino acids. Per germline, CDR1 DFQATT and CDR2 SNEGSKA (reference sequence). V lost 2 bases, J lost 2 bases, and 2 bases lay in between.

This clone was seen once. The chain uses TRBV6-5 and TRBJ2-3, with 8 positions matching TRBD1. CDR1 MNHEY and CDR2 SVGAGI come from the germline V gene. CDR3 length: 14 residues. With V trimmed by 6 bases and J by 4 bases, 6 bases remained unmatched. Here the CDR3 reads CASRVDRGPDTQYF. The DNA for the CDR3 is TGTGCCAGCAGGGTTGACAGGGGCCCAGATACGCAGTATTTT.

The chain combines TRBV11-2 with TRBJ1-4; no firm D call. Trimming stripped 0 bases from V and 3 bases from J, with 23 bases between. This CDR3 is built from 20 residues. The germline V gene encodes CDR1 SGHAT and CDR2 FQNNGV. In DNA form, the CDR3 reads TGTGCCAGCAGCTTAGATAATCTGGGAGTCGCGCGGCGAGCTAATGAAAAACTGTTTTTT. It is translated as CASSLDNLGVARRANEKLFF.